This T cell receptor beta chain was identified during a study of beta chain features in type 1 diabetes. This clone showed up just a few times. The CDR3 extends over 15 amino acids. Germline CDR1 and CDR2: PRHDT and FYEKMQ (reference sequence). V shed 4 bases, J shed 0 bases, and the junction held 6 bases outside the gene matches. The isolated RNA, all of it, was reverse transcribed, so expressed TCRB transcripts were what got sequenced. TCRdb's table, derived via immunoSEQ multiplex PCR, lists solely in-frame clones and lacks some. Of around 400,000 clones detected, less than 15% appear once; the ten largest clones hold under 0.02%.

The chain carries TRBV13 and TRBJ2-7; TRBD2 aligns across 7 bases. Sequences were obtained from naive CD4+ T cells from blood. This receptor was taken from a woman younger than 30 in good health. CDR3 residues: CASSYGTTSSYEQYF. Here the CDR3 DNA reads TGTGCCAGCAGCTACGGGACTACCAGCTCCTACGAGCAGTACTTC.